The following is a TCR beta chain sequence with its context. The antigen is unknown. The CDR3 length is 13 residues. Germline values: CDR1 SGHRS, CDR2 YFSETQ. Trimming stripped 7 bases from V and 1 base from J, with 9 bases between. This specimen comes from a study of response to subunit inactivated influenza vaccine. Study outcomes and limitations: Authors suggested seasonal influenza vaccinations each recruit few new T cells.

One entry per CDR3 protein, called by TCRdb with MiXCR from the RT-PCR reads. The repertoire holds 860,000 or so distinct CDR3 sequences, with about 20% as singletons. This TCR was recovered from a man aged 45 to 65 who received an inactivated influenza vaccine. The chain has TRBV5-1 and TRBJ2-1, with D possibly being TRBD2 (6 bases). Sequencing used PBMCs from blood, obtained 4 to 6 days after vaccination. This CDR3 reads CASGTLSYNEQFF. CDR3 bases: TGCGCCAGCGGGACTCTATCCTACAATGAGCAGTTCTTC.